The next 9 T cell receptor beta chains were all read from a single sample in a study of blood T cell repertoires in COVID-19. The assay was immunoSEQ multiplex PCR, and TCRdb's table has in-frame clones only and misses some. The repertoire has 110,000 to 150,000 clones, around 87% of them found once; the top ten carry under 7%. Material: peripheral blood. These receptor sequences come from a human donor in a cohort sampled during active COVID-19.

This rearrangement joins TRBV4-1 to TRBJ2-5; TRBD2 matches 13 bases. V gave up 1 base and J gave up 4 bases; unmatched junction bases: 9. The CDR3 is 18 residues long. The germline gives CDR1 MGHRA, CDR2 YSYEKL. The CDR3 reads CASSQVTSGGPEGETQYF. For the CDR3, the DNA is TGCGCCAGCAGCCAAGTGACTAGCGGGGGGCCTGAAGGAGAGACCCAGTACTTC.

The rearrangement uses TRBV5-6 and TRBJ1-6; tentatively, D is TRBD1 (6 bases). This CDR3 region has 16 residues. Trimming pared 2 bases from V and 6 bases from J, leaving 15 bases between. CDR1 is SGHDT and CDR2 is YYEEEE in the germline V gene. The CDR3 sequence is CASSFAQGSSNSPLHF. CDR3 sequence (DNA): TGTGCCAGCAGCTTCGCCCAGGGGAGCTCTAATTCACCCCTCCACTTT.

This rearrangement joins TRBV5-1 to TRBJ2-6; no reliable D call. Germline V CDR1 and CDR2: SGHRS, YFSETQ. CDR3 size: 16 residues. V lost 0 bases, J lost 4 bases, and 11 bases lay in between. CDR3 sequence: CASSLADGEGANVLTF. CDR3 nucleotide sequence: TGCGCCAGCAGCTTGGCCGACGGAGAGGGGGCCAACGTCCTGACTTTC.

The genes are TRBV19 and TRBJ2-1; D possibly corresponds to TRBD1 (6 bases). This CDR3 contains 13 residues. V shed 10 bases and J shed 8 bases, with 18 bases lying between them. The germline gives CDR1 LNHDA, CDR2 SQIVND (reference sequence). The CDR3 DNA follows: TGTGCCACCTCTCGACAACAGGGCTATGAGCAGTTCTTC. Protein product: CATSRQQGYEQFF.

The chain recombines TRBV10-1 with TRBJ1-2; TRBD1 might be the D (6 bases). The CDR3 is 14 residues long. Trimming left V 4 bases short and J 3 bases short, with 12 bases between. The V gene's germline CDR1 is WNHNN and CDR2 SYGVQD (reference sequence). The CDR3 spells CASSGDRIHYGYTF. CDR3 DNA: TGCGCCAGCAGTGGCGACAGGATCCACTATGGCTACACCTTC.

The V and J genes are TRBV5-4 and TRBJ2-3; 9 positions agree with TRBD2. CDR1 is SGHNT and CDR2 is YYREEE in the germline V gene (reference sequence). The CDR3 extends over 16 amino acids. J lost 7 bases, V lost 1 base, and 10 bases had no gene match. For the CDR3, the DNA is TGTGCCAGCAGCTTGATTGGGCGGGGGGGCATCTATACGCAGTATTTT. This codes for CASSLIGRGGIYTQYF. Based on the CDR3 plus reference TRBV5-4 and TRBJ2-3, the full variable domain is ETGVTQSPTHLIKTRGQQVTLRCSSQSGHNTVSWYQQALGQGPQFIFQYYREEENGRGNFPPRFSGLQFPNYSSELNVNALELDDSALYLCASSLIGRGGIYTQYFGPGTRLTVL.

The V and J genes are TRBV16 and TRBJ1-3; D gene uncertain. Per the germline V gene, CDR1 is KGHSY and CDR2 is FQNENV. Trimming removed 4 bases from V and 0 bases from J, with 7 bases in between. The CDR3 is 14 amino acids. The CDR3 protein is CASSPSSSGNTIYF. Here the CDR3 DNA reads TGTGCCAGCAGCCCCTCCAGCTCTGGAAACACCATATATTTT.

The chain carries TRBV24-1 and TRBJ2-2, with 7 bases identical to TRBD2. The CDR3 has 15 residues. In germline, CDR1 is KGHDR, CDR2 SFDVKD. The V segment lost 9 bases and the J segment 1 base; nucleotides outside the gene matches: 7. The CDR3 protein is CATSRTGGNTGELFF. The CDR3 bases are TGTGCCACCTCCCGAACGGGGGGGAACACCGGGGAGCTGTTTTTT.

The chain has TRBV19 and TRBJ1-5; TRBD1 matches 7 bases. Trimming took 7 bases from V and 0 from J; bases not matched to a gene: 12. Germline V gives CDR1 LNHDA, CDR2 SQIVND (reference sequence). This CDR3 comprises 17 residues. The CDR3 sequence is CASKPGQPIYSNQPQHF. For the CDR3, the DNA is TGTGCCAGTAAACCGGGACAGCCAATTTATAGCAATCAGCCCCAGCATTTT.